This TCR beta chain was captured in a study of patients and donors after allogeneic stem cell transplantation. Germline CDR1 ENHRY, CDR2 SYGVKD. V was clipped by 7 bases and J by 2 bases, with 8 bases between them. CDR3 length: 12 residues. TCRdb reanalysed the RT-PCR reads using MiXCR and keeps one entry per CDR3 protein. The sample yields approximately 170,000 distinct CDR3 sequences, more than 20% seen once. The origin of this receptor is a human donor who was either an allogeneic HSCT recipient or a stem cell or donor lymphocyte infusion donor (not recorded which). It is not recorded whose cells these are; they may come from a transplant donor. V and J are TRBV10-3 and TRBJ1-2; D gene uncertain. The material sequenced was blood, either unsorted or a sorted T cell fraction (not recorded which). The CDR3 DNA follows: TGTGCCATCAACGACGGAAACTATGGCTACACCTTC. As protein: CAINDGNYGYTF.